This T cell receptor beta chain was retrieved from a study of blood T cells in healthy people across ages. This clonotype was counted a few times. Germline V gene data show CDR1 as MNHEY and CDR2 as SVGEGT. This CDR3 spans 13 amino acids. Deletions cut 4 bases from V and 0 bases from J, with 4 bases between. It was with a sample-barcoded 5' primer and a J-beta primer mix that a second PCR of roughly 7 to 12 cycles was run. Each CDR3 protein gets one entry after TCRdb re-called the 5' RACE reads with MiXCR. The data contain roughly 680,000 distinct CDR3 sequences, around 20% of them singletons. The source is a man between 65 and 79 years old in good health. The V gene is TRBV6-2 or TRBV6-3, the J gene TRBJ1-5, with D unresolved. Sequencing used blood. The CDR3 sequence is CASSWGSNQPQHF. CDR3 DNA: TGTGCCAGCAGTTGGGGTAGCAATCAGCCCCAGCATTTT.